These 19 T cell receptor beta chains share one sample of origin, sequenced in a study of cytomegalovirus exposure and HLA in healthy donors. With 60 Vbeta and 13 Jbeta primers, the PCR was carried out. Profiling relied on immunoSEQ multiplex PCR, and the TCRdb table lists in-frame clones only, not all of them. The data show 180,000 or so clones, 77% seen once. The sample taken for sequencing was PBMCs. All receptors come from a woman aged 55-70 years in good health and CMV-seropositive.

Worth noting for this clone: The junction differs from germline at one of its ends, possibly a read error. The V call is TRBV4-2, the J call TRBJ2-6; the D gene is possibly TRBD1 (6 bases). The V gene's germline CDR1 is LGHNA and CDR2 YNFKEQ. The CDR3 runs to 18 residues. CDR3 amino acids: CASSQDGGQISGANGLTF. CDR3 nucleotide sequence: TGTGCCAGCAGCCAAGATGGGGGACAAATCTCTGGGGCCAACGGCCTGACTTTC.

The V and J genes are TRBV27 and TRBJ1-1; 7 bases are a match to TRBD1. Germline CDR1 and CDR2: MNHEY and SMNVEV (reference sequence). CDR3 size: 16 residues. Germline trimming cut 3 bases from V and 1 base from J; bases unmatched to any gene: 8. The CDR3 spells CASSFYANRGNTEAFF. CDR3 nucleotide sequence: TGTGCCAGCAGTTTTTACGCCAACAGGGGGAACACTGAAGCTTTCTTT.

V usage is TRBV28 and J usage is TRBJ1-1; D perhaps matches TRBD1 (5 bases). V was clipped by 3 bases and J by 5 bases, with 13 bases between them. Looked up from germline, CDR1 is MDHEN and CDR2 is SYDVKM. The CDR3 totals 14 residues. The CDR3 is CASSLEQGGTEAFF. CDR3 sequence (DNA): TGTGCCAGCAGTTTGGAGCAGGGTGGGACTGAAGCTTTCTTT.

The chain joins TRBV6-5 to TRBJ2-2; D might be TRBD2 (6 bases). The CDR3 loop spans 16 amino acids. Trimming took 1 base from V and 0 from J, leaving 9 bases between them. The germline gives CDR1 MNHEY, CDR2 SVGAGI. CDR3: CASSYLRGANTGELFF. DNA for the CDR3: TGTGCCAGCAGTTACTTACGCGGGGCGAACACCGGGGAGCTGTTTTTT.

V gene TRBV21-1 combines with J gene TRBJ2-1; no check of the table's D call, TRBD1, against the DNA was made. TRBV21-1 is noted as a pseudogene. The CDR3 loop spans 14 amino acids. CDR3 in amino acids: CASSRGTSINEQFF. CDR3 sequence (DNA): TGTGCCAGCAGCAGAGGGACAAGCATCAATGAGCAGTTCTTC.

This clone was seen just once. The chain has TRBV7-8 and TRBJ1-1; tentatively, D is TRBD1 (5 bases). The CDR3 is 14 residues long. Germline V gene sequence: CDR1 SGHVS, CDR2 FQNEAQ. V was cut by 1 base and J by 3 bases, with 9 bases left in between. The CDR3 bases are TGTGCCAGCAGCTTAGTCAGGGTGGACACTGAAGCTTTCTTT. Translating it yields CASSLVRVDTEAFF.

This clone was seen only once. The chain couples TRBV7-9 to TRBJ2-3; 7 bases fit TRBD1. Germline values: CDR1 SEHNR, CDR2 FQNEAQ (reference sequence). The ends lost 5 bases at V and 3 bases at J; junction bases unmatched: 11. This CDR3 is 16 amino acids long. This chain's CDR3 is CASSLFGQGVTDTQYF. The CDR3 coding sequence is TGTGCCAGCAGCCTTTTTGGGCAGGGGGTTACAGATACGCAGTATTTT.

V and J are TRBV28 and TRBJ2-7, with D possibly being TRBD2 (8 bases). CDR1 is MDHEN and CDR2 is SYDVKM in the germline V gene. V dropped 5 bases and J dropped 5 bases, with 25 bases sitting between them. This CDR3 contains 17 residues. The CDR3 nucleotides read TGTGCCAGCAGTCGGGGGGGGCTGCGAGACAGGGCCAACGAGCAGTACTTC. It yields the protein CASSRGGLRDRANEQYF.

V and J are TRBV9 and TRBJ2-5; D possibly corresponds to TRBD2 (5 bases). The DNA end is a closer match to TRBJ2-7, so the J assignment may be wrong. There are 14 residues in the CDR3. CDR1 is SGDLS and CDR2 is YYNGEE in the germline V gene. The CDR3 is CASSALDTTYEQYF. As DNA, the CDR3 is TGTGCCAGCAGCGCACTAGATACTACCTACGAGCAGTACTTC.

This clone came up a few times. The genes are TRBV21-1 and TRBJ2-2; TRBD2, the D gene given by the table, was not confirmed from the DNA. TRBV21-1 is a pseudogene segment. The CDR3 covers 17 residues. DNA for the CDR3: TGTGCCAGCAGCAAAAAGGAGCGGGGGGGCGTAACCGGGGAGCTGTTTTTT. Translated, it gives CASSKKERGGVTGELFF.

The chain links TRBV7-9 to TRBJ2-2; tentatively, D is TRBD1 (6 bases). The length of the CDR3 is 13 residues. The germline gives CDR1 SEHNR, CDR2 FQNEAQ (reference sequence). With 5 bases removed from V and 4 bases from J, the gap between germline ends came to 8 bases. CDR3 DNA: TGTGCCAGCAGCAACAGGGCCACCGGGGAGCTGTTTTTT. Its translation: CASSNRATGELFF.

The gene calls are TRBV5-4 and TRBJ2-5; 7 bases agree with TRBD2. The CDR3 consists of 15 residues. Germline assignment: CDR1 SGHNT and CDR2 YYREEE (reference sequence). V trimming: 0 bases; J trimming: 5 bases; junction bases outside the gene matches: 7. Here the CDR3 DNA reads TGTGCCAGCAGCTTGGAGAAGGGGAGGGATGAGACCCAGTACTTC. Translation gives CASSLEKGRDETQYF.

The V and J genes are TRBV19 and TRBJ2-2; a possible D gene is TRBD2 (7 bases). CDR1 LNHDA and CDR2 SQIVND come from the germline V gene (reference sequence). This CDR3 comprises 18 residues. The ends were cut back, 1 base at V and 2 bases at J, with 17 bases in the middle. In DNA, the CDR3 is TGTGCCAGTAGTATAGCCCCCCCTGGGGGGGCAAACACCGGGGAGCTGTTTTTT. Translating it yields CASSIAPPGGANTGELFF. The full variable domain, with the rest looked up from reference TRBV19 and TRBJ2-2, is DGGITQSPKYLFRKEGQNVTLSCEQNLNHDAMYWYRQDPGQGLRLIYYSQIVNDFQKGDIAEGYSVSREKKESFPLTVTSAQKNPTAFYLCASSIAPPGGANTGELFFGEGSRLTVL.

The V call is TRBV9, the J call TRBJ2-7, with a possible D match to TRBD2 (6 bases). CDR3 length equals 14 residues. Germline CDR1 reads SGDLS; CDR2 reads YYNGEE. Deletions cut 4 bases from V and 7 bases from J, with 18 bases between. In DNA form, the CDR3 reads TGTGCCAGCAGCTCGGGACTTGCCTCCGGGGAGCAGTACTTC. As protein: CASSSGLASGEQYF.

This clone was recorded a few times. V is TRBV11-3 and J is TRBJ2-1; 10 nucleotides line up with TRBD1. Germline CDR1 reads SGHNT; CDR2 reads YENEEA. The CDR3 contains 15 residues. V was clipped by 5 bases and J by 6 bases; unmatched bases: 7. CDR3 in amino acids: CASSPWTGGGNEQFF. The CDR3 bases are TGTGCCAGCAGCCCGTGGACAGGGGGTGGCAATGAGCAGTTCTTC.

V and J are TRBV5-8 and TRBJ2-1, with TRBD2 matching 11 bases. The germline gives CDR1 SGHTS, CDR2 YDEGEE. The CDR3 is 15 amino acids. V shed 0 bases and J 8 bases; nucleotides not matched to a gene: 4. CDR3 residues: CASSLGLAGIDEQFF. CDR3 DNA sequence: TGTGCCAGCAGCTTGGGACTAGCGGGAATCGATGAGCAGTTCTTC.

This chain connects TRBV16 to TRBJ2-1, with 10 bases matching TRBD1. CDR3 length equals 16 residues. Per germline, CDR1 KGHSY and CDR2 FQNENV. The J segment lost 5 bases and the V segment lost 2 bases, leaving 6 bases of the junction unmatched. The CDR3 DNA reads as TGTGCCAGCAGCCAACGGGGGACAGGGGTTGACAATGAGCAGTTCTTC. Translation: CASSQRGTGVDNEQFF.

The gene calls are TRBV19 and TRBJ2-7; possible D gene TRBD1, 7 bases. The CDR3 spans 16 residues. Trimming took off 1 base at V and 0 bases at J, with 13 bases between the two ends. CDR1 and CDR2 (germline): LNHDA, SQIVND (reference sequence). CDR3 sequence reads: CASSIGPGGLSYEQYF. The CDR3 DNA reads TGTGCCAGTAGTATAGGCCCAGGGGGACTCTCCTACGAGCAGTACTTC.

The V call is TRBV4-3, the J call TRBJ2-1; 7 bases align to TRBD2. V shed 0 bases, J shed 3 bases, and the junction held 5 bases outside the gene matches. Germline CDR1 and CDR2: LGHNA and YSLEER. The length of the CDR3 is 16 residues. CDR3 sequence reads: CASSQELGGIYNEQFF. CDR3 nucleotides: TGCGCCAGCAGCCAAGAGCTGGGGGGGATCTACAATGAGCAGTTCTTC.